Shown below are 15 T cell receptor beta chains from a single sample sequenced in a study of cytomegalovirus exposure and HLA in healthy donors. Primers: 60 Vbeta forward and 13 Jbeta reverse. Profiled with immunoSEQ multiplex PCR; TCRdb holds only in-frame clones, not every one. Of about 240,000 clones listed, around four fifths are singletons. Sequencing was carried out using PBMCs. All receptors come from a boy aged 10-17 years in good health and CMV-seronegative.

V gene TRBV2 combines with J gene TRBJ1-1, with 8 bases matching TRBD1. The germline V gene encodes CDR1 SNHLY and CDR2 FYNNEI. There are 14 residues in the CDR3. V shed 5 bases and J 3 bases; nucleotides not matched to a gene: 5. The CDR3 sequence is CASSFTGGDTEAFF. As DNA, the CDR3 is TGTGCCAGCAGTTTTACAGGGGGGGACACTGAAGCTTTCTTT. Based on the CDR3 plus reference TRBV2 and TRBJ1-1, the full variable domain is EPEVTQTPSHQVTQMGQEVILRCVPISNHLYFYWYRQILGQKVEFLVSFYNNEISEKSEIFDDQFSVERPDGSNFTLKIRSTKLEDSAMYFCASSFTGGDTEAFFGQGTRLTVV.

The rearrangement uses TRBV15 and TRBJ1-1; no clear D. Germline V gives CDR1 LNHNV, CDR2 YYDKDF (reference sequence). The germline V and J ends were trimmed by 0 bases and 1 base, with 15 bases remaining between them. This CDR3 has 17 residues. The DNA for the CDR3 is TGTGCCACCAGCAGAGATTTGGGTCCGGGATGGAACACTGAAGCTTTCTTT. As protein: CATSRDLGPGWNTEAFF.

This chain joins TRBV11-2 and TRBJ1-2, with TRBD1 identical over 7 bases. Germline loops: CDR1 SGHAT, CDR2 FQNNGV. V shed 5 bases and J 7 bases; nucleotides not matched to a gene: 16. The CDR3 contains 16 residues. CDR3 amino acids: CASSPRTGQPISGYTF. The DNA for the CDR3 is TGTGCCAGCAGCCCCAGGACAGGCCAACCGATAAGTGGCTACACCTTC. Full variable domain (missing parts from reference TRBV11-2 and TRBJ1-2): EAGVAQSPRYKIIEKRQSVAFWCNPISGHATLYWYQQILGQGPKLLIQFQNNGVVDDSQLPKDRFSAERLKGVDSTLKIQPAKLEDSAVYLCASSPRTGQPISGYTFGSGTRLTVV.

J is TRBJ1-6 and V is TRBV5-6, with TRBD1 as a possible D gene (5 bases). V was cut by 4 bases and J by 8 bases, with 13 bases left in between. The CDR3 is 14 amino acids. Germline V gene data show CDR1 as SGHDT and CDR2 as YYEEEE. For the CDR3, the DNA is TGTGCCAGCAGCCTGGGGGGGGAGTATTCACCCCTCCACTTT. Amino acids: CASSLGGEYSPLHF.

J is TRBJ2-1 and V is TRBV6-6, with D perhaps TRBD2 (6 bases). V dropped 6 bases and J dropped 6 bases, with 18 bases sitting between them. The V gene's germline CDR1 is MNHNY and CDR2 SVGAGI (reference sequence). The CDR3 is made up of 15 amino acids. CDR3 residues: CASSQAGSPINEQFF. The CDR3 nucleotides are TGTGCCAGCAGCCAGGCGGGGTCGCCAATCAATGAGCAGTTCTTC.

The chain employs TRBV29-1 and TRBJ2-7; 8 bases are shared with TRBD2. Germline V CDR1 and CDR2: SQVTM, ANQGSEA. J gave up 4 bases and V 3 bases, and 8 bases lay outside the gene matches. The CDR3 length is 14 residues. Here the CDR3 DNA reads TGCAGCGTTGATTGGAGCGGGAGTGGTTACGAGCAGTACTTC. This sequence encodes CSVDWSGSGYEQYF.

The rearrangement links TRBV29-1 to TRBJ1-1; unclear D gene. Trimming removed 1 base at V and 5 bases at J, with 11 bases between. The CDR3 has 13 residues. Germline assignment: CDR1 SQVTM and CDR2 ANQGSEA. CDR3 region: CSVEVPGITEAFF. The CDR3 DNA is TGCAGCGTTGAAGTTCCCGGGATTACTGAAGCTTTCTTT.

The chain is built from TRBV11-3 and TRBJ2-3; TRBD2 matches 12 bases. With V trimmed by 3 bases and J by 1 base, 8 bases remained unmatched. Germline V lookup: CDR1 SGHNT, CDR2 YENEEA. This CDR3 contains 18 residues. This CDR3 is CASSLGLAGPAGTDTQYF. The CDR3 region has the DNA TGTGCCAGCAGCTTGGGACTAGCGGGCCCGGCTGGCACAGATACGCAGTATTTT.

The chain joins TRBV18 to TRBJ2-1; D gene ambiguous. Germline V CDR1 and CDR2: KGHSH, LQKENI. The ends were cut back, 0 bases at V and 2 bases at J, with 8 bases in the middle. The CDR3 extends over 15 amino acids. CDR3 protein: CASSPPVTTYNEQFF. The CDR3 DNA sequence: TGTGCCAGCTCACCACCTGTTACTACCTACAATGAGCAGTTCTTC.

This chain connects TRBV5-4 to TRBJ2-7; 13 bases are shared with TRBD2. J was trimmed by 6 bases and V by 0 bases; bases with no gene match: 6. Germline V gene data show CDR1 as SGHNT and CDR2 as YYREEE (reference sequence). CDR3 length equals 16 residues. This CDR3 is CASSLGLAGGMGEQYF. The CDR3 DNA reads TGTGCCAGCAGCTTGGGACTAGCGGGAGGAATGGGCGAGCAGTACTTC. Complete variable domain (other parts from reference TRBV5-4 and TRBJ2-7): ETGVTQSPTHLIKTRGQQVTLRCSSQSGHNTVSWYQQALGQGPQFIFQYYREEENGRGNFPPRFSGLQFPNYSSELNVNALELDDSALYLCASSLGLAGGMGEQYFGPGTRLTVT.

J is TRBJ1-4 and V is TRBV19; TRBD1 matches at 9 bases. Germline V lookup: CDR1 LNHDA, CDR2 SQIVND (reference sequence). CDR3 length equals 16 residues. V gave up 5 bases and J gave up 3 bases; unmatched junction bases: 7. The CDR3, as DNA: TGTGCCAGTAGTGTTACAGGGGGCTGGGCTAATGAAAAACTGTTTTTT. Its protein is CASSVTGGWANEKLFF. Filled out from reference TRBV19 and TRBJ1-4, the complete variable domain reads DGGITQSPKYLFRKEGQNVTLSCEQNLNHDAMYWYRQDPGQGLRLIYYSQIVNDFQKGDIAEGYSVSREKKESFPLTVTSAQKNPTAFYLCASSVTGGWANEKLFFGSGTQLSVL.

The chain joins TRBV7-3 to TRBJ2-1, with 8 bases that match TRBD2. V shed 7 bases and J 4 bases; nucleotides not matched to a gene: 6. Per the germline V gene, CDR1 is SGHTA and CDR2 is FQGTGA. CDR3 length: 14 amino acids. CDR3 DNA sequence: TGTGCCAGCACCCAAGCGGGGGATTACAATGAGCAGTTCTTC. Protein: CASTQAGDYNEQFF.

The chain recombines TRBV27 with TRBJ1-1; D gene ambiguous. V gave up 5 bases and J gave up 1 base, with 8 bases separating them. Germline CDR1 and CDR2: MNHEY and SMNVEV (reference sequence). The CDR3 runs to 13 residues. The chain's CDR3 is CASSHKPNTEAFF. CDR3 DNA: TGTGCCAGCAGTCACAAACCGAACACTGAAGCTTTCTTT.

The CDR3: CASSPGYNEQFF. The CDR3 DNA follows: TGTGCCAGCTCACCCGGCTACAATGAGCAGTTCTTC. This chain joins TRBV18 and TRBJ2-1, with D unclear. There are 12 residues in the CDR3. The V end lost 3 bases, the J end lost 3 bases, and 3 bases lay between the germline ends. Germline CDR1 is KGHSH and CDR2 is LQKENI. The whole variable domain, filled in from reference TRBV18 and TRBJ2-1, reads NAGVMQNPRHLVRRRGQEARLRCSPMKGHSHVYWYRQLPEEGLKFMVYLQKENIIDESGMPKERFSAEFPKEGPSILRIQQVVRGDSAAYFCASSPGYNEQFFGPGTRLTVL.

DNA for the CDR3: TGTGCCAGCAGCTCGTACCCCAGGGGCGCAGGCCACGAGCAGTACTTC. Encoded protein: CASSSYPRGAGHEQYF. The chain couples TRBV7-6 to TRBJ2-7; a weak D match, TRBD1 (6 bases). The V gene lost 4 bases and the J gene lost 5 bases, with 21 bases spanning the gap. Germline CDR1 is SGHVS and CDR2 is FNYEAQ. The CDR3 totals 16 residues.